The rows below give T cell receptor beta chains drawn from one sample of a study of blood T cell repertoires in COVID-19. Generated by immunoSEQ multiplex PCR, the TCRdb table keeps only in-frame clones and is missing some. There are about 160,000 clones in the sample; approximately 84% occur only once, and approximately 15% lies in the top ten. The specimen was peripheral blood. These TCRs come from a woman aged 80 or over with acute or convalescent COVID-19. The CDR3 runs from the conserved cysteine through the conserved F or W. The order of the fields is D gene, V gene, J gene, CDR3 protein, CDR3 DNA. A D gene is named only where the DNA matches it firmly.

d_call: TRBD2
v_call: TRBV9
j_call: TRBJ2-7
cdr3_aa: CASSASGTSSYEQYF
cdr3_nt: TGTGCCAGCAGCGCTAGCGGGACCAGCTCCTACGAGCAGTACTTC

d_call: TRBD2
v_call: TRBV24-1
j_call: TRBJ2-5
cdr3_aa: CATSDGGTSAQETQYF
cdr3_nt: TGTGCCACCAGTGACGGGGGGACTAGCGCTCAAGAGACCCAGTACTTC

d_call: .
v_call: TRBV3-1/TRBV3-2
j_call: TRBJ1-6
cdr3_aa: CASSQDGQGYSPLHF
cdr3_nt: TGTGCCAGCAGCCAAGATGGGCAGGGATATTCACCCCTCCACTTT

d_call: .
v_call: TRBV6-6
j_call: TRBJ1-5
cdr3_aa: CASSSWATNQPQHF
cdr3_nt: TGTGCCAGCAGTAGCTGGGCGACCAATCAGCCCCAGCATTTT

d_call: TRBD1
v_call: TRBV28
j_call: TRBJ1-3
cdr3_aa: CASSRTGSSGNTIYF
cdr3_nt: TGTGCCAGCAGCCGGACAGGGAGCTCTGGAAACACCATATATTTT

d_call: TRBD2
v_call: TRBV6-5
j_call: TRBJ2-7
cdr3_aa: CASSLTAGAYEQYF
cdr3_nt: TGTGCCAGCAGTTTGACAGCGGGGGCCTACGAGCAGTACTTC

d_call: .
v_call: TRBV3-1/TRBV3-2
j_call: TRBJ2-5
cdr3_aa: CASSQQGLRETQYF
cdr3_nt: TGTGCCAGCAGCCAGCAGGGTCTCCGGGAGACCCAGTACTTC

d_call: TRBD2
v_call: TRBV18
j_call: TRBJ2-1
cdr3_aa: CASSPPSGGDNEQFF
cdr3_nt: TGTGCCAGCTCACCACCGTCTGGGGGGGACAATGAGCAGTTCTTC

d_call: .
v_call: TRBV5-5
j_call: TRBJ1-5
cdr3_aa: CASSSGANQPQHF
cdr3_nt: TGTGCCAGCAGCTCTGGGGCAAATCAGCCCCAGCATTTT

d_call: TRBD1
v_call: TRBV3-1/TRBV3-2
j_call: TRBJ1-1
cdr3_aa: CASSHWDRGTEAFF
cdr3_nt: TGTGCCAGCAGCCACTGGGACAGGGGCACTGAAGCTTTCTTT

d_call: .
v_call: TRBV27
j_call: TRBJ1-4
cdr3_aa: CASSLLYGAGEKLFF
cdr3_nt: TGTGCCAGCAGTCTCCTTTACGGGGCGGGAGAAAAACTGTTTTTT

d_call: TRBD1
v_call: TRBV18
j_call: TRBJ1-1
cdr3_aa: CASLSTGSNTEAFF
cdr3_nt: TGTGCCAGCTTATCGACAGGGTCGAACACTGAAGCTTTCTTT

d_call: .
v_call: TRBV5-1
j_call: TRBJ1-1
cdr3_aa: CASSLDLFTEAFF
cdr3_nt: TGCGCCAGCAGCTTGGATCTTTTTACTGAAGCTTTCTTT

d_call: .
v_call: TRBV7-2
j_call: TRBJ1-2
cdr3_aa: CASSLGQAGDGYTF
cdr3_nt: TGTGCCAGCAGCTTAGGTCAGGCGGGCGATGGCTACACCTTC